The 5 T cell receptor beta chains below were found in one sample sequenced in a study of T cell repertoires in cytomegalovirus infection (dated by TCRdb to the late 2010s). For sequencing, an Illumina HiSeq 1500 was employed. TCRdb reworked the public reads: Q25 trimming with fastp, MiXCR clone assembly, productive beta chains retained. CDR3 protein sequences are deduplicated, and each keeps its most common genes and DNA. The sample has 150,000 to 200,000 distinct CDR3 sequences on record, around 14% of them singletons. The ten largest account for more than 20% of the sample. Source material: PBMCs. The receptors were gathered from a human donor in good health (CMV status not recorded). Some clones in this sample may be carry-over from other donors' samples.

The chain employs TRBV10-3 and TRBJ1-2; tentative D call: TRBD1 (5 bases). The V and J ends lost 4 bases and 7 bases respectively, with 13 bases between them. The germline CDR1 and CDR2 sequences are ENHRY and SYGVKD. The CDR3 length is 13 residues. CDR3 nucleotide sequence: TGTGCCATCAGTGCGGCAGGGCTCGTTGGCTACACCTTC. Translating it yields CAISAAGLVGYTF.

Many counts were recorded for this clonotype. The CDR3 DNA is TGTGCCAGCAGACCCTCGGGGGCAGGAAATTCACCCCTCCACTTT. Its protein is CASRPSGAGNSPLHF. This sequence joins TRBV11-2 and TRBJ1-6, with D possibly being TRBD1 (6 bases). Trimming shortened V by 6 bases and J by 7 bases, and 16 bases separated the two germline ends. The germline gives CDR1 SGHAT, CDR2 FQNNGV. This CDR3 has 15 amino acids.

This clonotype occurred many times. This rearrangement joins TRBV24-1 to TRBJ2-1; D tentatively reads TRBD1 or TRBD2 (5 bases each). The CDR3 spans 13 residues. Trimming shortened V by 5 bases and J by 9 bases, and 13 bases separated the two germline ends. In germline, CDR1 is KGHDR, CDR2 SFDVKD. The CDR3, as DNA: TGTGCCACCAGTGGGGGGACCCCCGGTGAGCAGTTCTTC. This codes for CATSGGTPGEQFF.

This clonotype was observed many times. The gene calls are TRBV29-1 and TRBJ2-7; D gene unclear. This CDR3 region has 13 residues. Deletions cut 4 bases from V and 0 bases from J, with 10 bases between. Germline V CDR1 and CDR2: SQVTM, ANQGSEA. CDR3 in DNA: TGCAGCGTTGTAACGCAGAGCTCCTACGAGCAGTACTTC. Translated, it gives CSVVTQSSYEQYF.

The V and J genes are TRBV7-2 and TRBJ2-1; TRBD2 agrees at 13 bases. The CDR3 runs to 14 residues. Trimming took 3 bases from V and 11 from J; bases not matched to a gene: 4. Germline V lookup: CDR1 SGHTA, CDR2 FQGNSA. The CDR3 reads CASSFATSGGQQFF. In DNA form, the CDR3 reads TGTGCCAGCAGCTTTGCGACTAGCGGGGGGCAGCAGTTCTTC.